This T cell receptor beta chain is drawn from a study of shared clonotypes between healthy human individuals. Points from the study as a whole: Limitation of the genetic and exposure-history diversity represented came from the few donors.

Concerning this clone itself: Its antigen remains unknown.

CDR3 length: 14 residues. Trimming cost V 5 bases and J 1 base, with 10 bases left between them. Germline values: CDR1 MNHEY, CDR2 SMNVEV (reference sequence). A deep-level run was used for the assay. Sequencing was performed with immunoSEQ multiplex PCR; in TCRdb, only in-frame clones are kept and a portion is missing. The table has 450,000 to 500,000 clones, 70% to 80% seen once. The gene calls are TRBV27 and TRBJ2-3, with D maybe TRBD2 (6 bases). The origin of this receptor is a woman in her thirties or forties in good health. Some clones in this sample may be carry-over from other donors' samples. The sequencing sample was made of PBMCs. CDR3 DNA sequence: TGTGCCAGCAGTCTTAGCGGTCGCACAGATACGCAGTATTTT. Protein: CASSLSGRTDTQYF.